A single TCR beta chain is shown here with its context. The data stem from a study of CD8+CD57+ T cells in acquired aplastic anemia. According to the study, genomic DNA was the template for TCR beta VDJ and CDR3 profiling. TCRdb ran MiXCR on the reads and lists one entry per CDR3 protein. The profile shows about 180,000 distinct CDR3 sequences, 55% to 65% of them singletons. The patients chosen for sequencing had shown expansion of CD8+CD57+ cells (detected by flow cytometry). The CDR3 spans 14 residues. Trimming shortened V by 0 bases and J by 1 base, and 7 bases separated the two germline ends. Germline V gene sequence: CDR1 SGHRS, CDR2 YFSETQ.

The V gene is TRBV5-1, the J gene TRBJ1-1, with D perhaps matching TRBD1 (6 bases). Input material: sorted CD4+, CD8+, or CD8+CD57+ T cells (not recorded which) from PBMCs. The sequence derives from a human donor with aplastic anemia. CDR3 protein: CASSLEQGNTEAFF. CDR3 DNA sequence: TGCGCCAGCAGCTTGGAACAGGGGAACACTGAAGCTTTCTTT.